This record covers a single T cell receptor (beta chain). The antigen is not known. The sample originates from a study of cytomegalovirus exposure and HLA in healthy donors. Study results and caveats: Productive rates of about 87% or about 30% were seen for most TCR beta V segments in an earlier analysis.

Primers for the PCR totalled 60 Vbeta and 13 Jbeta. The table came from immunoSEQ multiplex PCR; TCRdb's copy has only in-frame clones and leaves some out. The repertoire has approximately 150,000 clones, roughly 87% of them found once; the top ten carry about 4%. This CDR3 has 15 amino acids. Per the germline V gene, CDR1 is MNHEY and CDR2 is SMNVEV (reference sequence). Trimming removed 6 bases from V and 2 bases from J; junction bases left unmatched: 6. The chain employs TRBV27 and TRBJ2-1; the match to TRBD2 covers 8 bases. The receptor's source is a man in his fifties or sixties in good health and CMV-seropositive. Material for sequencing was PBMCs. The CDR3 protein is CASRLLAGTYNEQFF. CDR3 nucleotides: TGTGCCAGCAGACTCCTAGCGGGCACCTACAATGAGCAGTTCTTC.